What follows are 22 T cell receptor beta chains derived from one specimen sequenced in a study of T-cell memory formation after mild COVID-19 (dated by TCRdb to the early 2020s). The method behind the library was 5' RACE. The reads were generated on an Illumina NovaSeq 6000. TCRdb trimmed the raw reads at Q25, called clones with MiXCR and kept productive beta chains. Under each unique CDR3 protein, matching rows form one entry showing the most common genes and DNA. This sample lists about 270,000 distinct CDR3 sequences; around 15% were detected once. The ten most abundant clones make up around 23% of the sample. The material sequenced was PBMCs or a T cell subset sorted from them (not recorded which). The source is a man aged 18 to 29 who had mild COVID-19 (a few samples of this study predate the infection). The sample titles of this study are shuffled in the database, so cell type and time point are left out; the donor was told from shared clones.

This clonotype was observed many times. The chain combines TRBV2 with TRBJ2-3; D not certain. The germline V gene has CDR1 SNHLY and CDR2 FYNNEI. The CDR3 is made up of 14 amino acids. Trimming pared 2 bases from V and 5 bases from J, leaving 11 bases between. The CDR3: CASSELDGIDTQYF. CDR3 DNA sequence: TGTGCCAGCAGTGAACTAGACGGAATAGATACGCAGTATTTT.

This clonotype occurred a few times. V usage is TRBV5-1 and J usage is TRBJ2-5; TRBD2 aligns across 10 bases. CDR1 SGHRS and CDR2 YFSETQ come from the germline V gene. CDR3 length equals 16 residues. The ends lost 4 bases at V and 1 base at J; junction bases unmatched: 7. CDR3 in DNA: TGCGCCAGCAGCCTTACTAGCGGGGCGACCCAAGAGACCCAGTACTTC. It codes for CASSLTSGATQETQYF.

This clonotype was observed a handful of times. The V and J genes are TRBV12-3 or TRBV12-4 and TRBJ1-1; 11 nucleotides agree with TRBD1. Germline trimming cut 6 bases from V and 6 bases from J; bases unmatched to any gene: 12. CDR3 length equals 16 residues. The CDR3 spells CASRNNPGQGASEAFF. The CDR3 coding sequence is TGTGCCAGCAGAAACAACCCCGGACAGGGGGCCTCTGAAGCTTTCTTT.

This clonotype was seen a handful of times. The V gene is TRBV20-1, the J gene TRBJ2-7; tentative D call: TRBD1 (6 bases). V was clipped by 5 bases and J by 4 bases, with 12 bases between them. Per germline, CDR1 DFQATT and CDR2 SNEGSKA (reference sequence). This CDR3 has 12 amino acids. The CDR3 loop is CSAGTGFYEQYF. The CDR3, as DNA: TGCAGTGCTGGCACAGGGTTTTACGAGCAGTACTTC.

This clonotype has more than one count but fewer than ten. The V gene is TRBV29-1, the J gene TRBJ1-1; D uncertain. The germline CDR1 and CDR2 sequences are SQVTM and ANQGSEA. With 6 bases removed from V and 0 bases from J, the gap between germline ends came to 8 bases. The CDR3 sequence is 12 residues long. CDR3 region: CSVTRMNTEAFF. The CDR3 region has the DNA TGCAGCGTGACACGGATGAACACTGAAGCTTTCTTT.

V gene TRBV18 combines with J gene TRBJ1-2; D unresolved. Trimming took off 2 bases at V and 4 bases at J, with 11 bases between the two ends. Germline V lookup: CDR1 KGHSH, CDR2 LQKENI. This CDR3 contains 14 residues. The CDR3 region is CASSPGLAVYGYTF. The CDR3 DNA reads TGTGCCAGCTCACCAGGCCTCGCAGTCTATGGCTACACCTTC.

The J gene is TRBJ1-1, the V gene TRBV2; D ambiguous. The CDR3 is made up of 13 amino acids. Trimming removed 5 bases from V and 7 bases from J, with 14 bases in between. Germline loops: CDR1 SNHLY, CDR2 FYNNEI. The CDR3 loop reads CASSWFEGGEAFF. CDR3 nucleotide sequence: TGTGCCAGCAGTTGGTTTGAGGGTGGTGAAGCTTTCTTT.

The gene calls are TRBV12-3 or TRBV12-4 and TRBJ2-1, with D possibly called TRBD1 or TRBD2 (5 bases each). V shed 8 bases and J shed 8 bases, with 7 bases lying between them. The CDR3 has 10 amino acids. CDR3 amino acids: CASSGHEQFF. The CDR3 coding sequence is TGTGCCAGCTCGGGGCATGAGCAGTTCTTC.

This clonotype was counted between two and nine times. The chain recombines TRBV11-2 with TRBJ2-1; 9 nucleotides align to TRBD1. CDR1 and CDR2 (germline): SGHAT, FQNNGV. The CDR3 runs 14 residues. After removal of 5 bases from V and 7 bases from J, the junction contained 6 bases not matched to a gene. CDR3 coding DNA: TGTGCCAGCAGCCTACAGGGGGCTGTAAATGAGCAGTTCTTC. Amino acids: CASSLQGAVNEQFF.

This clonotype was found a few times. The chain recombines TRBV5-1 with TRBJ2-7; D ambiguous. Trimming stripped 0 bases from V and 3 bases from J, with 10 bases between. CDR1 and CDR2 from the germline V gene are SGHRS and YFSETQ. This CDR3 region has 14 residues. The DNA for the CDR3 is TGCGCCAGCAGCTTGGTTCCCGAAAACTACGAGCAGTACTTC. Its protein is CASSLVPENYEQYF.

The V gene is TRBV11-2, the J gene TRBJ1-4, with D uncertain. The germline V gene has CDR1 SGHAT and CDR2 FQNNGV. This CDR3 region has 15 residues. Trimming took 4 bases from V and 0 from J, leaving 9 bases between them. The CDR3 loop is CASSSWGSTNEKLFF. CDR3 DNA: TGTGCCAGCAGCTCATGGGGATCAACTAATGAAAAACTGTTTTTT.

This clonotype was picked up a small number of times. The rearrangement links TRBV7-3 to TRBJ2-2; no reliable D call. The germline V and J ends were trimmed by 0 bases and 5 bases, with 7 bases remaining between them. Per germline, CDR1 SGHTA and CDR2 FQGTGA. The CDR3 loop spans 14 amino acids. CDR3 sequence: CASSLTFGTGELFF. CDR3 in DNA: TGTGCCAGCAGCTTAACGTTTGGGACCGGGGAGCTGTTTTTT.

This clonotype has a single count. V is TRBV4-1 and J is TRBJ1-2, with D unclear. The CDR3 extends over 14 amino acids. Germline V gene lookup returns CDR1 MGHRA and CDR2 YSYEKL. Trimming shortened V by 0 bases and J by 7 bases, and 12 bases separated the two germline ends. CDR3 DNA sequence: TGCGCCAGCAGCCAAGATTCGAGGGATCGTGGCTACACCTTC. Protein sequence: CASSQDSRDRGYTF.

The chain has TRBV4-1 and TRBJ2-7, with 8 nucleotides matching TRBD1. J lost 4 bases, V lost 4 bases, and 9 bases had no gene match. Germline CDR1 is MGHRA and CDR2 is YSYEKL. The CDR3 runs 15 residues. The CDR3, as DNA: TGCGCCAGCAGCCCGCGTTTGGGACAGGCGTACGAGCAGTACTTC. This translates into CASSPRLGQAYEQYF.

V is TRBV5-1 and J is TRBJ2-7; unclear D gene. The CDR3 runs to 14 residues. V dropped 1 base and J dropped 2 bases, with 10 bases sitting between them. Germline V gene sequence: CDR1 SGHRS, CDR2 YFSETQ. CDR3 loop: CASSLRAGAYEQYV. Here the CDR3 DNA reads TGCGCCAGCAGCTTGAGAGCAGGAGCCTACGAGCAGTACGTC.

This clonotype was seen more than once but under ten times. This rearrangement joins TRBV6-5 to TRBJ1-1; 11 bases line up with TRBD1. The germline V gene encodes CDR1 MNHEY and CDR2 SVGAGI. This CDR3 has 14 residues. Germline trimming cut 6 bases from V and 6 bases from J; bases unmatched to any gene: 6. The chain's CDR3 is CASSLRTGGPEAFF. Here the CDR3 DNA reads TGTGCCAGCAGCCTCAGGACAGGGGGCCCTGAAGCTTTCTTT.

This clonotype was counted a few times. The chain uses TRBV6-2 or TRBV6-3 and TRBJ2-7; 8 bases match TRBD2. Per the germline V gene, CDR1 is MNHEY and CDR2 is SVGEGT. The junction had 4 bases not matched to a gene; V was cut back by 0 bases and J by 0 bases. CDR3 size: 16 residues. CDR3 in DNA: TGTGCCAGCAGTTACTCGCAGCGGGGGAGCTCCTACGAGCAGTACTTC. This sequence encodes CASSYSQRGSSYEQYF.

This clonotype has a count of ten or more. The chain has TRBV12-3 or TRBV12-4 and TRBJ1-6; weak D call: TRBD1 (5 bases). V lost 7 bases to trimming and J lost 6 bases, with 16 bases between them. The CDR3 spans 15 residues. This CDR3 is CASKRREVFNSPLHF. In nucleotides, the CDR3 is TGTGCCAGCAAACGCAGGGAAGTGTTTAATTCACCCCTCCACTTT.

There are a few counts of this clonotype. This chain links TRBV7-9 with TRBJ2-1; TRBD1 aligns across 7 bases. Trimming at V came to 5 bases and at J to 10 bases, leaving 5 bases not matched to a gene. The CDR3 spans 12 residues. Germline loops: CDR1 SEHNR, CDR2 FQNEAQ (reference sequence). CDR3 sequence reads: CASSDQGVEQFF. The CDR3 nucleotides read TGTGCCAGCAGCGATCAGGGGGTCGAGCAGTTCTTC.

The rearrangement uses TRBV7-2 and TRBJ1-5; no definite D call. Trimming pared 3 bases from V and 5 bases from J, leaving 8 bases between. The CDR3 length is 13 residues. Looked up from germline, CDR1 is SGHTA and CDR2 is FQGNSA. DNA for the CDR3: TGTGCCAGCAGCTTGGCCACCTATCAGCCCCAGCATTTT. The encoded protein is CASSLATYQPQHF.

This clonotype was counted a few times. As DNA, the CDR3 is TGTGCCAGCAGCCCAGTAAATCAGCCCCAGCATTTT. It specifies CASSPVNQPQHF. The V and J genes are TRBV12-3 or TRBV12-4 and TRBJ1-5; no firm D call. The CDR3 totals 12 residues. Trimming pared 6 bases from V and 4 bases from J, leaving 7 bases between.

The chain is built from TRBV14 and TRBJ1-3, with D unresolved. Trimming left V 4 bases short and J 6 bases short, with 16 bases between. This CDR3 comprises 15 residues. Germline V lookup: CDR1 SGHDN, CDR2 FVKESK. In DNA form, the CDR3 reads TGTGCCAGCAGCCCCTGGGCCAGTTGGGAAAACACCATATATTTT. Translating it yields CASSPWASWENTIYF.